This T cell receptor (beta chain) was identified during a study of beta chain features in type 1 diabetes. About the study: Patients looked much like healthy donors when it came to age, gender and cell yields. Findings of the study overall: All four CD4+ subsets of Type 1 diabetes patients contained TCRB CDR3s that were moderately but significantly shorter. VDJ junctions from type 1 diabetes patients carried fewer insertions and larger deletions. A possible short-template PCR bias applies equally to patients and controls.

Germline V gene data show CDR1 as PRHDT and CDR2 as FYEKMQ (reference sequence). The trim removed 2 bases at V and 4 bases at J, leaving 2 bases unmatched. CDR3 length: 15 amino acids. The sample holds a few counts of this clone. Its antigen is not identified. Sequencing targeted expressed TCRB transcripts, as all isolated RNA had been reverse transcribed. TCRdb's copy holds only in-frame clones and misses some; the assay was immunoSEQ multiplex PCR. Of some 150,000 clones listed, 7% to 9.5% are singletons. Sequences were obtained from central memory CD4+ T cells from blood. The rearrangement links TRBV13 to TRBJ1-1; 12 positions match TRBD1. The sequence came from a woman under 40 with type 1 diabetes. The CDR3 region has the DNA TGTGCCAGCAGCTTACCGGGACAGGGGGCCACTGAAGCTTTCTTT. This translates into CASSLPGQGATEAFF. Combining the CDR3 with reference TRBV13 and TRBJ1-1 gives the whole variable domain AAGVIQSPRHLIKEKRETATLKCYPIPRHDTVYWYQQGPGQDPQFLISFYEKMQSDKGSIPDRFSAQQFSDYHSELNMSSLELGDSALYFCASSLPGQGATEAFFGQGTRLTVV.